The 22 T cell receptor beta chains below were found in one sample sequenced in a study of blood T cell repertoires in COVID-19 (TCRdb year 2020). The library was produced with the immunoSEQ multiplex PCR assay. Imported from immuneACCESS, the table was reduced by TCRdb to in-frame sequences with V and J called. These copies leave out some clones; in studies compared against another copy, an unresolved V gene accounts for under half, and the cause of the remainder is not known. The table for this sample lists tens of thousands of clones; approximately 79% of them were counted only once. The top ten clones comprise 16% of the sample. Sequenced input: peripheral blood. These receptors were collected from a man aged 65-85 years with active or convalescent COVID-19.

V gene TRBV2 combines with J gene TRBJ2-2; the D gene is possibly TRBD2 (5 bases). Trimming left V 7 bases short and J 4 bases short, with 13 bases between. Germline values: CDR1 SNHLY, CDR2 FYNNEI. The CDR3 is made up of 14 amino acids. The CDR3 DNA reads TGTGCCAGCAATTACGAGGGCGGCACCGGGGAGCTGTTTTTT. This codes for CASNYEGGTGELFF.

The CDR3 region is CASIDRDYGYTF. For the CDR3, the DNA is TGTGCCAGCATCGACAGGGACTATGGCTACACCTTC. The rearrangement uses TRBV6-5 and TRBJ1-2, with 7 bases aligning to TRBD1. The CDR3 has 12 residues. Looked up from germline, CDR1 is MNHEY and CDR2 is SVGAGI. The V and J ends lost 7 bases and 3 bases, in that order; junction bases with no gene match: 2.

The J gene is TRBJ1-3, the V gene TRBV5-1; 7 bases agree with TRBD1. The V gene's germline CDR1 is SGHRS and CDR2 YFSETQ. With 2 bases clipped from V and 5 bases from J, the junction kept 1 base outside the gene matches. The CDR3 consists of 13 residues. The CDR3 spells CASSLGGRNTIYF. CDR3 bases: TGCGCCAGCAGCTTAGGGGGCCGAAACACCATATATTTT.

V usage is TRBV7-2 and J usage is TRBJ2-3, with 9 positions matching TRBD2. Trimming cost V 5 bases and J 2 bases; bases outside gene matches: 5. The CDR3 has 15 amino acids. The germline V gene has CDR1 SGHTA and CDR2 FQGNSA. Written as DNA, the CDR3 is TGTGCCAGCAGCCCGGGACTAGCTTTCACAGATACGCAGTATTTT. Translated: CASSPGLAFTDTQYF.

The chain couples TRBV27 to TRBJ1-5; 11 nucleotides match TRBD1. The germline gives CDR1 MNHEY, CDR2 SMNVEV (reference sequence). The length of the CDR3 is 15 residues. The ends lost 5 bases at V and 6 bases at J; junction bases unmatched: 6. The CDR3 DNA is TGTGCCAGCAGTGAAAGGACAGGGGGCAGTCAGCCCCAGCATTTT. It specifies CASSERTGGSQPQHF.

The chain couples TRBV7-3 to TRBJ2-3, with 12 bases that match TRBD2. Germline assignment: CDR1 SGHTA and CDR2 FQGTGA. V dropped 5 bases and J dropped 3; count of bases not matched to a gene: 3. CDR3 length equals 15 residues. CDR3 region: CASSPTSGGTDTQYF. In DNA, the CDR3 is TGTGCCAGCAGCCCGACTAGCGGGGGAACAGATACGCAGTATTTT. The full variable domain, with the rest looked up from reference TRBV7-3 and TRBJ2-3, is GAGVSQTPSNKVTEKGKYVELRCDPISGHTALYWYRQSLGQGPEFLIYFQGTGAADDSGLPNDRFFAVRPEGSVSTLKIQRTERGDSAVYLCASSPTSGGTDTQYFGPGTRLTVL.

This clone was seen only once. This chain uses TRBV27 with TRBJ1-5; no definite D call. Germline V CDR1 and CDR2: MNHEY, SMNVEV (reference sequence). The V and J ends lost 6 bases and 5 bases respectively, with 11 bases between them. The CDR3 is 13 residues long. The CDR3 DNA follows: TGTGCCAGCAGCCCAGGATACGATCAGCCCCAGCATTTT. Protein product: CASSPGYDQPQHF.

This sequence joins TRBV2 and TRBJ2-6, with D tentatively TRBD1 (6 bases). Trimming shortened V by 5 bases and J by 2 bases, and 10 bases separated the two germline ends. Germline assignment: CDR1 SNHLY and CDR2 FYNNEI. CDR3 length: 15 residues. The CDR3 DNA is TGTGCCAGCAGTAAACAGGGTCCTGGGGCCAACGTCCTGACTTTC. It translates to CASSKQGPGANVLTF.

The gene calls are TRBV19 and TRBJ2-7; no clear D. The V gene's germline CDR1 is LNHDA and CDR2 SQIVND (reference sequence). Trimming took 9 bases from V and 0 from J, leaving 18 bases between them. This CDR3 has 15 amino acids. In DNA form, the CDR3 reads TGTGCCAGCCGAATCCTCGCGGAGAGCTCCTACGAGCAGTACTTC. It codes for CASRILAESSYEQYF.

The genes are TRBV2 and TRBJ2-3; no clear D. The CDR3 covers 12 residues. Between the trimmed V and J ends, which lost 4 bases and 4 bases, there was a span of 6 bases. In germline, CDR1 is SNHLY, CDR2 FYNNEI. The CDR3 is CASSVAADTQYF. The CDR3 DNA reads TGTGCCAGCAGTGTAGCCGCAGATACGCAGTATTTT. Complete variable domain (other parts from reference TRBV2 and TRBJ2-3): EPEVTQTPSHQVTQMGQEVILRCVPISNHLYFYWYRQILGQKVEFLVSFYNNEISEKSEIFDDQFSVERPDGSNFTLKIRSTKLEDSAMYFCASSVAADTQYFGPGTRLTVL.

The gene calls are TRBV2 and TRBJ2-5; no clear D. Germline V gene sequence: CDR1 SNHLY, CDR2 FYNNEI. This CDR3 region has 15 residues. V was pared by 5 bases and J by 1 base, with 14 bases between. CDR3 region: CASSKVFGFQETQYF. The CDR3 DNA follows: TGTGCCAGCAGTAAAGTGTTCGGGTTCCAAGAGACCCAGTACTTC. Full variable domain (rest looked up from reference TRBV2 and TRBJ2-5): EPEVTQTPSHQVTQMGQEVILRCVPISNHLYFYWYRQILGQKVEFLVSFYNNEISEKSEIFDDQFSVERPDGSNFTLKIRSTKLEDSAMYFCASSKVFGFQETQYFGPGTRLLVL.

This clone turned up a few times. The chain is built from TRBV6-5 and TRBJ2-7; TRBD1 is a possible D gene (5 bases). The germline gives CDR1 MNHEY, CDR2 SVGAGI. The germline V and J ends were trimmed by 3 bases and 3 bases, with 18 bases remaining between them. This CDR3 has 16 residues. For the CDR3, the DNA is TGTGCCAGCAGTTATAGAAGAACAGGAGCAAACTACGAGCAGTACTTC. This encodes CASSYRRTGANYEQYF.

This sequence joins TRBV5-8 and TRBJ1-5, with TRBD1 identical over 7 bases. The CDR3 spans 16 residues. The germline CDR1 and CDR2 sequences are SGHTS and YDEGEE. The junction had 11 bases not matched to a gene; V was cut back by 4 bases and J by 4 bases. The CDR3, as DNA: TGTGCCAGCAGCGCGCGGGACAGACCAGGAAATCAGCCCCAGCATTTT. Amino acids: CASSARDRPGNQPQHF.

This sequence joins TRBV25-1 and TRBJ2-2, with D tentatively TRBD1 (5 bases). The CDR3 has 13 amino acids. The germline gives CDR1 MGHDK, CDR2 SYGVNS. Trimming stripped 4 bases from V and 3 bases from J, with 6 bases between. In nucleotides, the CDR3 is TGTGCCAGCAGTGTACAGGACACCGGGGAGCTGTTTTTT. Translated, it gives CASSVQDTGELFF. The complete variable domain, with remaining parts taken from reference TRBV25-1 and TRBJ2-2, reads EADIYQTPRYLVIGTGKKITLECSQTMGHDKMYWYQQDPGMELHLIHYSYGVNSTEKGDLSSESTVSRIRTEHFPLTLESARPSHTSQYLCASSVQDTGELFFGEGSRLTVL.

The V gene is TRBV27, the J gene TRBJ1-2; 8 bases line up with TRBD1. Germline CDR1 MNHEY, CDR2 SMNVEV (reference sequence). The CDR3 sequence is 15 residues long. V lost 5 bases and J lost 7; bases outside the gene matches: 12. The CDR3 sequence is CASSPRTGWGLGYTF. In DNA, the CDR3 is TGTGCCAGCAGTCCTCGGACAGGGTGGGGGCTTGGCTACACCTTC.

The V and J genes are TRBV24-1 and TRBJ1-3; perhaps TRBD1 as D (5 bases). Trimming cost V 1 base and J 6 bases, with 12 bases left between them. This CDR3 has 15 amino acids. Germline CDR1 and CDR2: KGHDR and SFDVKD. The CDR3 nucleotides read TGTGCCACCAGTGATTTACCCCCCAGGGCAAACACCATATATTTT. Translation gives CATSDLPPRANTIYF.

The chain links TRBV3-1 (or the pseudogene TRBV3-2) to TRBJ2-2; possible D gene TRBD2, 6 bases. The CDR3 loop spans 14 amino acids. Trimming cost V 5 bases and J 13 bases, with 20 bases left between them. Germline-derived CDR1 and CDR2 are LGHDT and YNNKEL (reference sequence). CDR3 DNA: TGTGCCAGCAGCTCCCTGACTAGTAGGGTTGGGCTGTTTTTT. It specifies CASSSLTSRVGLFF.

This clone has a handful of counts. V gene TRBV7-9 combines with J gene TRBJ1-1; tentative D call: TRBD1 (5 bases). CDR3 size: 15 residues. Per the germline V gene, CDR1 is SEHNR and CDR2 is FQNEAQ (reference sequence). The V gene lost 1 base and the J gene lost 1 base, with 10 bases spanning the gap. CDR3 region: CASSLGPTANTEAFF. The CDR3 DNA is TGTGCCAGCAGCTTAGGCCCGACAGCGAACACTGAAGCTTTCTTT.

The chain combines TRBV24-1 with TRBJ2-1, with 8 nucleotides matching TRBD2. The ends lost 2 bases at V and 6 bases at J; junction bases unmatched: 8. The CDR3 extends over 16 amino acids. Germline loops: CDR1 KGHDR, CDR2 SFDVKD. CDR3 coding DNA: TGTGCCACCAGTGATTCGAGGGGCGGGGGGCGCAATGAGCAGTTCTTC. It specifies CATSDSRGGGRNEQFF.

The chain combines TRBV5-4 with TRBJ2-6; TRBD2 might be the D (7 bases). The germline gives CDR1 SGHNT, CDR2 YYREEE (reference sequence). The CDR3 is made up of 18 amino acids. The ends were cut back, 0 bases at V and 1 base at J, with 14 bases in the middle. The CDR3 region is CASSLGMGGPSGANVLTF. In DNA form, the CDR3 reads TGTGCCAGCAGCTTGGGCATGGGGGGGCCTTCTGGGGCCAACGTCCTGACTTTC.

The chain recombines TRBV7-2 with TRBJ2-7; D might be TRBD2 (5 bases). CDR1 SGHTA and CDR2 FQGNSA come from the germline V gene. The CDR3 contains 14 residues. V shed 5 bases and J shed 2 bases, with 13 bases lying between them. This chain's CDR3 is CASSKRPGAYEQYF. CDR3 bases: TGTGCCAGCAGCAAACGTCCCGGGGCCTACGAGCAGTACTTC.

CDR3 region: CASSSWAFFSEAFF. The CDR3 nucleotides read TGTGCCAGTAGTAGTTGGGCTTTCTTCTCTGAAGCTTTCTTT. This sequence joins TRBV19 and TRBJ1-1; the D is unclear. CDR1 LNHDA and CDR2 SQIVND come from the germline V gene (reference sequence). This CDR3 has 14 residues. V lost 4 bases and J 6 bases, leaving 15 bases between the germline ends.